This TCR beta chain appears in the sequencing data of a study of Graves' ophthalmopathy and Graves' hyperthyroidism. Amplifying from RNA transcripts, the study obtained TCR beta CDR3 regions. Amplification began with first-round RT-PCR using HTBI primers, then second-round multiplex PCR was performed. TCRdb independently ran MiXCR on the multiplex PCR reads; one entry per CDR3 protein. The sample holds hundreds of thousands of distinct CDR3 sequences, about 20% seen once. The J segment lost 3 bases and the V segment lost 0 bases, leaving 2 bases of the junction unmatched. CDR1 is MGHRA, CDR2 YSYEKL, per germline. CDR3 length: 15 residues. Stable hyperthyroidism referred to disease that showed no ophthalmopathy within 18 months of follow-up. Clinical symptoms, serum thyroxine, TRAb, thyroid ultrasound and orbital computed tomography formed the basis of diagnosis. Only a few counts were recorded for this clonotype.

The TCR was taken from a woman under 30 with stable Graves' hyperthyroidism. Some clones in this sample may be carry-over from other donors' samples. The rearrangement links TRBV4-1 to TRBJ1-2; 9 nucleotides line up with TRBD1. The sequencing input was peripheral blood. CDR3 nucleotides: TGCGCCAGCAGCCAAGAGACAGGGGGACACTATGGCTACACCTTC. Protein sequence: CASSQETGGHYGYTF.